This passage covers 10 T cell receptor beta chains from one sample sequenced in a study of human T cells and chemical hapten exposure. TCRdb ran MiXCR on the RACE reads and lists one entry per CDR3 protein. This repertoire shows a few hundred thousand distinct CDR3 sequences, roughly 4.8% found once; its top ten account for 2% to 2.5%. Time point given: patch test 1, 2 weeks after DPC sensitization. Indicated treatment: therapeutic diphenylcyclopropenone sensitization with weekly scalp DPC. This material consisted of whole blood, taken in connection with sensitization to the hapten diphenylcyclopropenone (DPC). The receptors come from a woman aged 45 to 65 with alopecia areata. Some clones in this sample may be carry-over from other donors' samples.

This clonotype was recorded many times. The rearrangement joins TRBV29-1 to TRBJ2-1; D remains ambiguous. The CDR3 runs 12 residues. Germline lookup yields CDR1 SQVTM and CDR2 ANQGSEA. V shed 4 bases and J shed 9 bases, with 13 bases lying between them. The CDR3 DNA sequence: TGCAGCGTTGTTCCGGATTTAGGTGAGCAGTTCTTC. Translating it yields CSVVPDLGEQFF.

Ten or more counts support this clonotype. This chain links TRBV4-2 with TRBJ2-7; D is unresolved. The CDR3 has 13 amino acids. CDR1 and CDR2 from the germline V gene are LGHNA and YNFKEQ. Deletions cut 1 base from V and 4 bases from J, with 8 bases between. The CDR3 DNA reads as TGTGCCAGCAGCCAAGTGGTAGGGTACGAGCAGTACTTC. Amino acid sequence: CASSQVVGYEQYF.

The chain combines TRBV5-5 with TRBJ2-7; D remains unclear. Trimming cost V 2 bases and J 3 bases, with 12 bases left between them. CDR3 size: 14 residues. CDR1 is SGHKS and CDR2 is YYEKEE in the germline V gene (reference sequence). CDR3 DNA sequence: TGTGCCAGCAGCTTCGCGACACCAGACTACGAGCAGTACTTC. Amino acids: CASSFATPDYEQYF. Based on the CDR3 plus reference TRBV5-5 and TRBJ2-7, the full variable domain is DAGVTQSPTHLIKTRGQQVTLRCSPISGHKSVSWYQQVLGQGPQFIFQYYEKEERGRGNFPDRFSARQFPNYSSELNVNALLLGDSALYLCASSFATPDYEQYFGPGTRLTVT.

The V gene is TRBV4-1, the J gene TRBJ2-1, with a possible D match to TRBD2 (6 bases). The germline V and J ends were trimmed by 6 bases and 0 bases, with 12 bases remaining between them. This CDR3 spans 15 amino acids. The germline V gene has CDR1 MGHRA and CDR2 YSYEKL. The CDR3 DNA follows: TGCGCCAGCAGATCTAGCGCGAGCTCCTACAATGAGCAGTTCTTC. Protein: CASRSSASSYNEQFF.

There are a few counts of this clonotype. The genes are TRBV19 and TRBJ2-6; D uncertain. With 4 bases removed from V and 0 bases from J, the gap between germline ends came to 7 bases. CDR1 is LNHDA and CDR2 is SQIVND in the germline V gene (reference sequence). This CDR3 is built from 15 residues. The CDR3 sequence is CASSTKVSGANVLTF. The CDR3 nucleotides read TGTGCCAGTAGTACTAAGGTCTCTGGGGCCAACGTCCTGACTTTC.

This clonotype was seen at least ten times. The gene calls are TRBV7-9 and TRBJ1-1, with a tentative D call TRBD1 (5 bases). The ends were cut back, 4 bases at V and 0 bases at J, with 9 bases in the middle. The CDR3 loop spans 14 amino acids. Germline V gives CDR1 SEHNR, CDR2 FQNEAQ (reference sequence). The CDR3 here is CASSSQGLNTEAFF. CDR3 DNA sequence: TGTGCCAGCAGCTCCCAGGGTTTGAACACTGAAGCTTTCTTT.

This clonotype came up many times. The rearrangement uses TRBV18 and TRBJ1-1; 7 bases are a match to TRBD1. From germline, CDR1 is KGHSH and CDR2 LQKENI. The CDR3 length is 14 residues. Trimming took 6 bases from V and 3 from J; bases not matched to a gene: 7. CDR3 residues: CASSRGTEHTEAFF. The CDR3 nucleotides read TGTGCCAGCTCCCGGGGGACAGAGCACACTGAAGCTTTCTTT.

The V and J genes are TRBV11-2 and TRBJ2-7, with TRBD2 identical over 10 bases. The V and J ends lost 5 bases and 3 bases, in that order; junction bases with no gene match: 10. The V gene's germline CDR1 is SGHAT and CDR2 FQNNGV. The CDR3 totals 16 residues. CDR3 region: CASSPLEREGGYEQYF. In DNA, the CDR3 is TGTGCCAGCAGCCCTTTAGAGCGGGAGGGCGGCTACGAGCAGTACTTC.

This clonotype was picked up a small number of times. V usage is TRBV6-2 or TRBV6-3 and J usage is TRBJ2-1; D call uncertain. V was clipped by 6 bases and J by 8 bases, with 14 bases between them. The V gene's germline CDR1 is MNHEY and CDR2 SVGEGT. The CDR3 spans 13 residues. CDR3: CASSLGPPHEQFF. The CDR3 bases are TGTGCCAGCAGCCTGGGCCCCCCCCATGAGCAGTTCTTC.

This clonotype was picked up a small number of times. The chain links TRBV5-8 to TRBJ1-5; unclear D gene. The CDR3 runs 13 residues. The germline CDR1 and CDR2 sequences are SGHTS and YDEGEE. V lost 4 bases and J 7 bases, leaving 12 bases between the germline ends. DNA for the CDR3: TGTGCCAGCAGCCCACGTTTGAAGCAGCCCCAGCATTTT. This sequence encodes CASSPRLKQPQHF.